This section outlines one TCR beta chain sequence together with its context. Its antigen is not yet known. Base-call qualities are not available, and no considerably larger clone is one nucleotide away. The cohort comprised more than 550 healthy bone marrow donors. At the time of sampling, every cohort member was nominally healthy, though immune exposures that went unrecorded were likely present. The donor tested CMV seropositive, placing the donor among the 289 seropositive members of the cohort. A peripheral blood sample was provided by each donor, and peripheral blood mononuclear cells were used for TCR beta sequencing. Genomic DNA was extracted from the blood cell samples with the Qiagen DNeasy Blood Extraction Kit. The sample comes from a study of cytomegalovirus exposure and HLA in healthy donors (TCRdb year 2017). For the study in its entirety: According to an earlier analysis of several hundred of the donors, 200 million or so T cells yielded over 100 million unique TCR beta sequences and around 300 Gb of sequence data. Using immunosequencing, the study profiled T cell repertoires from some 670 subjects and related those repertoires to cytomegalovirus serostatus. An earlier analysis of around 640 of the donors used high-throughput TCR beta sequencing to judge whether each TCR beta V gene segment behaved as functional or pseudogenic. Rather than drawing on any new phenotypic data, the later analysis identified candidate immune exposures from TCR beta sequences and the way those sequences occurred across donors. On average, approximately 250,000 unique TCR beta nucleotide sequences were sequenced per donor among 398 genotyped donors of the cohort, with approximately 18% of those sequences being non-productive. A handful of DR-DQ haplotypes were handled as single units for association and clustering because linkage in the cohort was strong. Roughly 300 gigabases of sequencing data and tens of millions of unique TCR sequences were included in an early release covering about 700 HLA-typed donors. In a later analysis, previously published TCR beta repertoires from 666 donors were re-analyzed and high-resolution HLA genotyping was added so that TCR occurrence patterns could be studied. Along with the approximately 670-subject first cohort, a separate validation cohort of over a hundred different subjects was used. All discovery cohort repertoires had been generated using a single sequencing platform. Both class I and class II loci were covered by HLA typing, at four-digit resolution. Donor age, sex, ethnicity and CMV serostatus were compiled alongside the repertoire data. To predict cytomegalovirus infection status, the study combined high-throughput TCR immunosequencing, statistical association of individual TCRs with disease status, and machine learning. In a later genetic analysis, genome-wide SNP genotypes for about three fifths of the roughly 670 donors were used, and that subset was treated as a discovery cohort. The number of typed donors differed by locus: about 629-640 for A, B, C, DRB1 and DQB1; approximately 530 for DQA1; 600 to 610 for DPA1; and 400 to 480 for DPB1. Of the 398 genotyped donors, about 80% fell in the genetic ancestry cluster associated with self-reported Caucasian donors. The study aimed to test whether cataloging public T cell receptors could reveal signatures of past pathogen exposure. Study-level results and caveats: Most CMV-associated TCR beta chains appeared to be HLA-restricted in a later analysis, and the HLA associations seemed to be driven largely by CMV exposure. It was suggested by the authors that the approach could potentially be generalized to other disease states and immunological phenotypes. A further reported finding was that TCR beta sequences accurately predicted the HLA-A and HLA-B alleles for most subjects in the first cohort. Broadly in line with IMGT annotations, most TCR beta V segments showed up in productive rearrangements about 87% or about 30% of the time in an earlier analysis of approximately 600 of the donors. In the study, around 160 TCR beta chains were listed as associated with cytomegalovirus. Specific HLA alleles were associated with 18,000 or so TCR beta sequences at a false discovery rate of 0.05 in a later analysis. In a later analysis, TCR association rates were found to vary across HLA loci, with the most associated TCRs seen for DRB1 alleles and the fewest for HLA-C alleles. Because HLA typing was missing for some donors at each locus, association tests included only the typed subset. According to a later genetic analysis, donors in an Asian-associated ancestry cluster had fewer N-insertions in productive TCRs than the approximately 610-donor mean. For the cohort, immune exposure information was limited to CMV serostatus. A later genetic analysis associated a missense DCLRE1C variant with V-gene and J-gene trimming of TCR beta chains, and an independent cohort replicated the association. Correlated functional status among segregating V segments might reflect linkage disequilibrium, but an unknown experimental factor could not be ruled out. In a later analysis, several top co-occurrence clusters were reported to appear linked to parvovirus B19, influenza, CMV and Epstein-Barr virus. Sequencing depth was assumed to be roughly uniform across donors in the presence/absence analyses, though that assumption may not hold. Only TCR beta chains were sequenced in this cohort, and the absence of alpha or paired-chain data limited detectable features. While some public TCRs were present in many individuals, most TCR sequences turned up only very rarely across donors. Some IMGT-functional V segments, including TRBV6-2 and TRBV6-3, could not be distinguished by the 87-base-pair reads and were therefore excluded. In a later analysis, HLA-associated TCR beta chains showed more clonal expansion and lower generation probabilities than non-associated chains that were equally common. Because counts were too low, more than 15 rarely observed V segments, including chromosome 9 orphons, were left out of the earlier analysis of 500 to 650 of the donors. When HLA alleles, especially DR and DQ, strongly co-occurred, TCR associations were difficult to assign to individual alleles. Three of the identified cytomegalovirus-associated TCR beta chains were confirmed in vitro to be specific for cytomegalovirus antigens. The classifier was reported to diagnose cytomegalovirus status with high specificity and sensitivity in both the original and validation cohorts. A cluster of highly shared sequence variants was judged likely to represent a technical artifact of the sequencing pipeline.

From the cysteine through the phenylalanine, the CDR3 covers 16 amino acids. Only CDR3 DNA remains: 48 bases, in frame from the first base. The germline V gene encodes CDR1 MGHRA and CDR2 YSYEKL. Trimming costs V 4 bases and J 3 bases, and their ends lie 16 bases apart. Receptors were amplified or captured by the immunoSEQ multiplex PCR assay. The multiplex PCR relied on a mix of 60 forward primers for TCR Vbeta segments and 13 reverse primers for TCR Jbeta segments. The CDR3 region of rearranged TCR beta genes was amplified from genomic DNA by a multiplex PCR assay. Amplified TCR beta libraries were sequenced as 87-base-pair reads on the Illumina HiSeq System. Concerning the study's data processing: Across the 500 to 700 repertoires, a later analysis counted 60 million to 90 million unique TCR beta chains, 8.5 million to 12 million of which were shared by at least two donors. Raw reads were error-corrected and collapsed into unique sequences by a nearest-neighbor algorithm in which closely related sequences were merged to remove PCR and sequencing errors. Alignment of CDR3 sequences to IMGT reference sequences was used to assign V, D and J gene segments. For a sequence to be retained, at least a six-nucleotide match to both a V gene segment and a J gene segment was required. Rearrangements were classified as productive when the CDR3 lacked stop codons and remained in frame with V and J, and all other rearrangements were classified as non-productive. Following IMGT convention, CDR3 was defined as the stretch from the second conserved V-encoded cysteine to the conserved J-encoded phenylalanine. Sequences without an unambiguous match to a single V gene segment were excluded from the earlier analysis of 500 to 700 of the donors. An earlier analysis of a few hundred of the donors called V segments functional above 56.7% productive rearrangements and segregating when the between-donor standard deviation exceeded 5%. A statistical classification framework was built to diagnose cytomegalovirus status from the catalog of TCR beta chain sequences. In a later analysis, V and J genes were assigned by comparing TCR nucleotide sequences against IMGT/GENE-DB human TR gene sequences. Using the TCRdist pipeline, a later analysis assigned CDR3 sequences along with most-parsimonious VDJ recombination scenarios. In a later analysis, each TCR beta chain was defined by its CDR3 amino acid sequence together with its V-gene family, and reads without a unique V-gene family were excluded. In a later analysis, some 600 highly shared, low-generation-probability nucleotide sequences were removed to address suspected cross-contamination and a sequencing artifact. For each public chain, a later analysis derived a clonal expansion index from normalized ranks of inferred template counts within each repertoire. In a later analysis, generation probabilities were computed with a VDJ recombination model fitted to out-of-frame rearrangements, and the resulting probabilities were checked against IGoR. Hypergeometric tests were used in a later analysis to score TCR-TCR, TCR-HLA and TCR-CMV co-occurrence, with a repertoire-size bias correction applied to the TCR pairs. A later analysis estimated false discovery rates by permuting HLA or CMV assignments 20 times. In a later analysis, co-occurring TCRs were grouped with DBSCAN, and TCRdist sequence similarity was added when clustering was performed within HLA-allele-positive subsets. Repertoires with fewer than 30,000 or more than 120,000 public chains, plus five repertoires with anomalous nucleotide sharing, were excluded from co-occurrence clustering. TCRdb carries this immuneACCESS record with in-frame sequences only. Its versions omit some clonotypes, under half of them owing to an unresolved V gene in the studies checked, with the rest unexplained. That table gives V, J and clone size, and the DNA gave D and trimming. For this sample the table gives roughly 100,000 clones, of which approximately 72% were detected only once. Together, the top ten hold over 9.5% of the sample.

This receptor was obtained from a man between 18 and 29 years old in good health and CMV-seropositive. In this chain, TRBV4-1 is recombined with TRBJ1-5, with no confident D gene call. What was sequenced was PBMCs. The sequenced DNA is TGCGCCAGCAGCCCACACGACGGGGTGTACAATCAGCCCCAGCATTTT. This translates into CASSPHDGVYNQPQHF.